Listed here are 27 T cell receptor beta chains from one sample, sequenced in a study of CD8+CD57+ T cells in acquired aplastic anemia. Profiling that covered TCR beta VDJ and CDR3 relied on genomic DNA as its template. TCRdb reprocessed the reads with MiXCR, giving one entry per CDR3 protein. The top ten clones hold around 45% of a sample with about 160,000 distinct CDR3 sequences, around 75% of them seen once. All sequencing subjects had displayed CD8+CD57+ cell expansion on flow cytometry. The sample comprised sorted CD4+, CD8+, or CD8+CD57+ T cells (not recorded which) from PBMCs. These receptors were taken from a human donor with aplastic anemia.

V usage is TRBV2 and J usage is TRBJ1-5; D is ambiguous. Germline V lookup: CDR1 SNHLY, CDR2 FYNNEI. CDR3 size: 13 residues. Trimming took 7 bases from V and 0 from J, leaving 7 bases between them. CDR3 protein: CASTGDSNQPQHF. CDR3 in DNA: TGTGCCAGCACTGGAGATAGCAATCAGCCCCAGCATTTT.

The rearrangement uses TRBV7-2 and TRBJ2-7; D is ambiguous. The CDR3 consists of 13 residues. The germline V gene encodes CDR1 SGHTA and CDR2 FQGNSA. Trimming cost V 5 bases and J 5 bases, with 13 bases left between them. The CDR3 region has the DNA TGTGCCAGCAGCCCCCCACTCCTTAACGAGCAGTACTTC. Amino acid sequence: CASSPPLLNEQYF.

This chain joins TRBV2 and TRBJ2-5, with D unresolved. V lost 2 bases, J lost 5 bases, and 3 bases lay in between. The CDR3 consists of 11 residues. The V gene's germline CDR1 is SNHLY and CDR2 FYNNEI. The CDR3 protein is CASSEYETQYF. The CDR3 DNA sequence: TGTGCCAGCAGTGAATATGAGACCCAGTACTTC.

V usage is TRBV20-1 and J usage is TRBJ1-2; no definite D call. The CDR3 is 9 amino acids. Germline CDR1 is DFQATT and CDR2 is SNEGSKA (reference sequence). The ends were cut back, 4 bases at V and 3 bases at J, with 0 bases in the middle. CDR3 bases: TGCAGTGCTAACTATGGCTACACCTTC. Protein sequence: CSANYGYTF.

This clonotype appeared many times. The chain recombines TRBV15 with TRBJ1-4; D perhaps matches TRBD1 (6 bases). The CDR3 consists of 16 residues. In germline, CDR1 is LNHNV, CDR2 YYDKDF (reference sequence). The ends were cut back, 4 bases at V and 7 bases at J, with 19 bases in the middle. CDR3: CATSTKTGIGAEKLFF. The CDR3 DNA reads TGTGCCACCAGCACCAAGACAGGAATTGGCGCTGAAAAACTGTTTTTT. Drawing the rest from reference TRBV15 and TRBJ1-4, the complete variable domain is DAMVIQNPRYQVTQFGKPVTLSCSQTLNHNVMYWYQQKSSQAPKLLFHYYDKDFNNEADTPDNFQSRRPNTSFCFLDIRSPGLGDTAMYLCATSTKTGIGAEKLFFGSGTQLSVL.

J is TRBJ2-1 and V is TRBV20-1, with 7 bases fitting TRBD1. Germline trimming cut 8 bases from V and 0 bases from J; bases unmatched to any gene: 4. The CDR3 spans 13 residues. The germline CDR1 and CDR2 sequences are DFQATT and SNEGSKA (reference sequence). In DNA form, the CDR3 reads TGCAGTAACAGGGGTCGCTCCTACAATGAGCAGTTCTTC. Translated: CSNRGRSYNEQFF.

This chain connects TRBV29-1 to TRBJ2-1; no reliable D call. The CDR3 contains 13 residues. The germline V gene encodes CDR1 SQVTM and CDR2 ANQGSEA. Trimming stripped 5 bases from V and 0 bases from J, with 8 bases between. The CDR3 DNA reads as TGCAGCGTTCCAGGCGACTCCTACAATGAGCAGTTCTTC. This encodes CSVPGDSYNEQFF.

V and J are TRBV7-3 and TRBJ2-3; 7 bases fit TRBD1. Germline trimming cut 1 base from V and 1 base from J; bases unmatched to any gene: 2. Germline V CDR1 and CDR2: SGHTA, FQGTGA. The CDR3 length is 15 residues. The CDR3 region is CASSLSTGGTDTQYF. CDR3 DNA sequence: TGTGCCAGCAGCTTAAGTACAGGGGGCACAGATACGCAGTATTTT.

The chain is built from TRBV20-1 and TRBJ2-5, with D unresolved. Germline CDR1 is DFQATT and CDR2 is SNEGSKA (reference sequence). This CDR3 is built from 14 residues. The ends were cut back, 0 bases at V and 3 bases at J, with 11 bases in the middle. Written as DNA, the CDR3 is TGCAGTGCTAGAGATGAGTGGCACGAAGAGACCCAGTACTTC. It codes for CSARDEWHEETQYF.

V gene TRBV2 combines with J gene TRBJ2-2; the match to TRBD2 covers 10 bases. CDR3 length equals 15 residues. Unmatched junction bases numbered 8, after V lost 8 bases and J lost 5 bases. CDR1 SNHLY and CDR2 FYNNEI come from the germline V gene. CDR3 sequence: CASAGQREGTGELFF. The CDR3 region has the DNA TGTGCCAGCGCGGGGCAGCGGGAGGGAACCGGGGAGCTGTTTTTT. The full variable domain, completed using reference TRBV2 and TRBJ2-2, is EPEVTQTPSHQVTQMGQEVILRCVPISNHLYFYWYRQILGQKVEFLVSFYNNEISEKSEIFDDQFSVERPDGSNFTLKIRSTKLEDSAMYFCASAGQREGTGELFFGEGSRLTVL.

The CDR3 DNA follows: TGCAGTGCTAGAGGTCCTTTGCGGGGGGGCTACGAGCAGTACTTC. Amino acid sequence: CSARGPLRGGYEQYF. The gene calls are TRBV20-1 and TRBJ2-7; 9 positions match TRBD2. Per the germline V gene, CDR1 is DFQATT and CDR2 is SNEGSKA (reference sequence). The ends lost 1 base at V and 3 bases at J; junction bases unmatched: 7. The CDR3 contains 15 residues.

This clonotype was counted many times. This sequence may be a read error, since a much larger clone differs from it by one base. The chain employs TRBV20-1 and TRBJ2-7; D gene unclear. The CDR3 totals 14 residues. Trimming stripped 6 bases from V and 3 bases from J, with 18 bases between. CDR1 DFQATT and CDR2 SNEGSKA come from the germline V gene (reference sequence). Here the CDR3 reads CSARDTIPSYEQYF. In nucleotides, the CDR3 is TGCAGTGCCCGAGACACAATACCGAGCTACGAGCAGTACTTC.

V and J are TRBV5-1 and TRBJ2-5; 10 bases match TRBD2. CDR3 length equals 18 residues. Germline V gene sequence: CDR1 SGHRS, CDR2 YFSETQ. V lost 4 bases and J lost 2; bases outside the gene matches: 14. CDR3 coding DNA: TGCGCCAGCAGCCGAAGAATGGACGGACTAGCGGCGCAAGAGACCCAGTACTTC. Translation gives CASSRRMDGLAAQETQYF. The complete variable domain, with remaining parts taken from reference TRBV5-1 and TRBJ2-5, reads KAGVTQTPRYLIKTRGQQVTLSCSPISGHRSVSWYQQTPGQGLQFLFEYFSETQRNKGNFPGRFSGRQFSNSRSEMNVSTLELGDSALYLCASSRRMDGLAAQETQYFGPGTRLLVL.

CDR3 sequence reads: CSAKTGRDTGEQYV. CDR3 coding DNA: TGCAGTGCAAAGACAGGGCGGGACACCGGGGAGCAGTACGTC. V usage is TRBV20-1 and J usage is TRBJ2-7, with D possibly being TRBD1 (7 bases). CDR1 is DFQATT and CDR2 is SNEGSKA in the germline V gene (reference sequence). V was clipped by 6 bases and J by 7 bases, with 22 bases between them. The CDR3 is made up of 14 amino acids.

V usage is TRBV7-9 and J usage is TRBJ2-7; 12 nucleotides line up with TRBD2. Per the germline V gene, CDR1 is SEHNR and CDR2 is FQNEAQ (reference sequence). V trimming: 3 bases; J trimming: 5 bases; junction bases outside the gene matches: 11. The CDR3 runs 17 residues. CDR3 region: CASSFRQTSGSTNEQYF. CDR3 bases: TGTGCCAGCAGCTTTCGACAGACTAGCGGGAGTACAAACGAGCAGTACTTC. The complete variable domain, with remaining parts taken from reference TRBV7-9 and TRBJ2-7, reads DTGVSQNPRHKITKRGQNVTFRCDPISEHNRLYWYRQTLGQGPEFLTYFQNEAQLEKSRLLSDRFSAERPKGSFSTLEIQRTEQGDSAMYLCASSFRQTSGSTNEQYFGPGTRLTVT.

This rearrangement joins TRBV20-1 to TRBJ2-3; perhaps TRBD2 as D (6 bases). This CDR3 is built from 14 residues. Trimming removed 1 base from V and 0 bases from J, with 8 bases in between. The germline gives CDR1 DFQATT, CDR2 SNEGSKA (reference sequence). DNA for the CDR3: TGCAGTGCTAGAGGGAGCGGGAGCACAGATACGCAGTATTTT. The encoded protein is CSARGSGSTDTQYF.

This clonotype has only a few counts. V and J are TRBV7-8 and TRBJ2-2, with D possibly TRBD1 on 6 matching bases. Trimming left V 4 bases short and J 7 bases short, with 13 bases between. There are 14 residues in the CDR3. In germline, CDR1 is SGHVS, CDR2 FQNEAQ. CDR3 protein: CASSSNRVGGELFF. DNA of the CDR3: TGTGCCAGCAGCTCCAACAGGGTGGGCGGGGAGCTGTTTTTT.

The gene calls are TRBV2 and TRBJ2-1, with a tentative D call TRBD2 (7 bases). This CDR3 comprises 14 residues. V was cut by 7 bases and J by 5 bases, with 15 bases left in between. The germline CDR1 and CDR2 sequences are SNHLY and FYNNEI. CDR3 loop: CASNRQGRDNEQFF. For the CDR3, the DNA is TGTGCCAGCAATCGGCAGGGGAGGGACAATGAGCAGTTCTTC.

The chain links TRBV6-4 to TRBJ2-6; D might be TRBD1 (6 bases). Trimming pared 4 bases from V and 0 bases from J, leaving 10 bases between. The CDR3 runs 16 residues. The germline CDR1 and CDR2 sequences are MRHNA and SNTAGT. The CDR3 bases are TGTGCCAGCAGTGGGACGGACAGCTCTGGGGCCAACGTCCTGACTTTC. It is translated as CASSGTDSSGANVLTF.

The V and J genes are TRBV29-1 and TRBJ2-7, with TRBD1 matching 7 bases. The V gene end was trimmed by 4 bases and the J gene end by 1 base; junction bases not matched to a gene: 7. The CDR3 contains 14 residues. In germline, CDR1 is SQVTM, CDR2 ANQGSEA. The CDR3 spells CSVAGTVLSYEQYF. The CDR3 DNA reads as TGCAGCGTTGCCGGGACAGTATTATCCTACGAGCAGTACTTC.

This clonotype was counted between two and nine times. The rearrangement uses TRBV7-9 and TRBJ1-6; D possibly corresponds to TRBD1 (6 bases). The CDR3 loop spans 16 amino acids. Germline assignment: CDR1 SEHNR and CDR2 FQNEAQ (reference sequence). With 2 bases removed from V and 7 bases from J, the gap between germline ends came to 15 bases. The DNA of the CDR3 is TGTGCCAGCAGCTTAAACAGGGCCTCGCGGAATTCACCCCTCCACTTT. It codes for CASSLNRASRNSPLHF.

The chain uses TRBV5-1 and TRBJ2-7, with 8 bases identical to TRBD2. Per the germline V gene, CDR1 is SGHRS and CDR2 is YFSETQ. J was trimmed by 5 bases and V by 4 bases; bases with no gene match: 5. CDR3 length: 13 amino acids. CDR3 sequence reads: CASSQTGGHEQYF. CDR3 DNA sequence: TGCGCCAGCAGCCAGACGGGGGGGCACGAGCAGTACTTC.

The J gene is TRBJ2-3, the V gene TRBV7-2; D uncertain. CDR1 and CDR2 (germline): SGHTA, FQGNSA. Trimming stripped 5 bases from V and 6 bases from J, with 12 bases between. CDR3 size: 13 residues. The CDR3 loop is CASSQSLPDTQYF. The CDR3 coding sequence is TGTGCCAGCAGCCAAAGTCTGCCGGATACGCAGTATTTT.

Note on this clonotype: A clone one base away is much larger, so this may be a read error. The chain carries TRBV6-2 or TRBV6-3 and TRBJ2-7; 10 positions agree with TRBD1. This CDR3 spans 18 amino acids. The trim removed 1 base at V and 3 bases at J, leaving 12 bases unmatched. Germline CDR1 MNHEY, CDR2 SVGEGT. The CDR3 loop is CASSYYPLTGGADYEQYV. CDR3 bases: TGTGCCAGCAGTTACTACCCCTTGACAGGGGGCGCAGACTACGAGCAGTACGTC.

DNA of the CDR3: TGCAGTACCGAGGTTCCCGCCTTACGGGACAGGGCGGACTATGGCTACACCTTC. Its translation: CSTEVPALRDRADYGYTF. The V call is TRBV20-1, the J call TRBJ1-2, with 9 bases lining up with TRBD1. Losses at the gene ends were 8 bases for V and 3 bases for J; bases not matched to a gene: 22. Germline CDR1 DFQATT, CDR2 SNEGSKA (reference sequence). The CDR3 totals 18 residues.

The gene calls are TRBV5-4 and TRBJ2-7; perhaps D is TRBD1 or TRBD2 (6 bases each). CDR3 length equals 16 residues. CDR1 is SGHNT, CDR2 YYREEE, per germline (reference sequence). V was pared by 4 bases and J by 2 bases, with 19 bases between. The CDR3 nucleotides are TGTGCCAGCAGCATTGGGGGGCAGGGAGTGACCTACGAGCAGTACTTC. Amino acids: CASSIGGQGVTYEQYF.

V usage is TRBV30 and J usage is TRBJ2-5; D is undetermined. V shed 0 bases and J shed 2 bases, with 10 bases lying between them. This CDR3 has 14 amino acids. Per the germline V gene, CDR1 is GTSNPN and CDR2 is SVGIG (reference sequence). The CDR3 loop reads CAWSVATPQETQYF. The CDR3 nucleotides are TGTGCCTGGAGTGTAGCTACCCCACAAGAGACCCAGTACTTC.